This T cell receptor beta chain derives from a study of cytomegalovirus exposure and HLA in healthy donors. 60 Vbeta and 13 Jbeta primers were used in PCR. Libraries were prepared by immunoSEQ multiplex PCR; TCRdb keeps only in-frame clonotypes and omits some of them. The data contain 200,000 to 250,000 clones, approximately 68% of them seen just once; the ten biggest clones take up approximately 1.9%. The study's findings and limits: Most of the CMV-associated TCR beta chains (in a later analysis) appeared to be HLA-restricted.

This clone appeared a few times. Its antigen is still unknown. Per germline, CDR1 MNHEY and CDR2 SMNVEV (reference sequence). The V gene end was trimmed by 6 bases and the J gene end by 1 base; junction bases not matched to a gene: 5. This CDR3 has 15 amino acids. This chain connects TRBV27 to TRBJ1-1, with 10 bases lining up with TRBD1. The sample was PBMCs. The clonotype was recovered from a woman aged 30 to 39 in good health and CMV-seronegative. CDR3 region: CASRSGQGGNTEAFF. The CDR3 DNA is TGTGCCAGCAGGTCCGGACAGGGGGGGAACACTGAAGCTTTCTTT.